Listed below are T cell receptor beta chains from one sample, sequenced in a study of T cell responses to AZD1222 COVID-19 vaccine. Sequencing was performed with immunoSEQ multiplex PCR; in TCRdb, only in-frame clones are kept and a portion is missing. The table records some 150,000 clones, about 92% of them present only once. The material was peripheral blood, obtained on day 0 of AZD1222 vaccination. All receptors come from an adult in good health. Both conserved end residues are part of each CDR3. The D gene is left open where the match is weak. A clone size is listed for some rows: how often the clone was seen (once, few, many), or a class if it is expanded.

D	size	V	J	DNA	CDR3
NA	NA	TRBV11-2	TRBJ2-3	TGTGCCAGCAGCTCCTCTGGGCGCACAGATACGCAGTATTTT	CASSSSGRTDTQYF
NA	NA	TRBV18	TRBJ2-2	TGTGCCAGCTCGGGGTTGATTAACACCGGGGAGCTGTTTTTT	CASSGLINTGELFF
TRBD1	once	TRBV3-1/TRBV3-2	TRBJ1-1	TGTGCCAGCACCCGGGACAGGTCGAACACTGAAGCTTTCTTT	CASTRDRSNTEAFF
NA	NA	TRBV5-4	TRBJ2-1	TGTGCCAGCAGCGCTCGCAGGGCTCACAATGAGCAGTTCTTC	CASSARRAHNEQFF
NA	few	TRBV12-3/TRBV12-4	TRBJ1-5	TGTGCCAGCAGTTTTAAGGGCCAGCCCCAGCATTTT	CASSFKGQPQHF
NA	NA	TRBV6-5	TRBJ1-2	TGTGCCAGCAGTCCGGATAATTATGGCTACACCTTC	CASSPDNYGYTF
TRBD2	NA	TRBV29-1	TRBJ2-1	TGCAGCGTTGACACAAGCGGGGAGAGCTCCTACAATGAGCAGTTCTTC	CSVDTSGESSYNEQFF
TRBD2	NA	TRBV5-1	TRBJ2-1	TGCGCCAGCAGCTTGGAGGCTAGCGGAGACGGTGAGCAGTTCTTC	CASSLEASGDGEQFF
TRBD1	once	TRBV19	TRBJ1-5	TGTGCCAGTAGTATAGCGACAGGGCAAGGGAAAGGGGATCAGCCCCAGCATTTT	CASSIATGQGKGDQPQHF
TRBD1	NA	TRBV7-9	TRBJ2-3	TGTGCCAGCAGCTCGGGACAGGGTTTGACAGATACGCAGTATTTT	CASSSGQGLTDTQYF
NA	NA	TRBV9	TRBJ2-4	TGTGCCAGCAGCGAGGGGGGACGGACGGTCGCAAACATTCAGTACTTC	CASSEGGRTVANIQYF
NA	NA	TRBV11-2	TRBJ1-1	TGTGCCAGCAGCTCTCAACCTAGGTCGTATCGGACTGAAGCTTTCTTT	CASSSQPRSYRTEAFF
TRBD2	once	TRBV2	TRBJ2-3	TGTGCCAGCAGAGTCGGACTAGCGGGGGCCGGGAGAACGCAGTATTTT	CASRVGLAGAGRTQYF
NA	NA	TRBV2	TRBJ2-7	TGTGCCAGCAAGGGGACCGGCAGCAACTACGAGCAGTACTTC	CASKGTGSNYEQYF
NA	NA	TRBV5-8	TRBJ1-3	TGTGCCAGCAGCAGGGGGGCGGTGGCGGCAGGGTCCATCTCTGGAAACACCATATATTTT	CASSRGAVAAGSISGNTIYF
TRBD2	NA	TRBV5-6	TRBJ2-7	TGTGCCAGCAGCTTGGCCGGACTAGCGGTCGACGAGCAGTACTTC	CASSLAGLAVDEQYF
NA	NA	TRBV18	TRBJ1-3	TGTGCCAGCGCCTCATTGCCCCCAGTCACTGGAAACACCATATATTTT	CASASLPPVTGNTIYF
NA	NA	TRBV19	TRBJ1-6	TGTGCCAGCTGGGGGAGGGGGAATTCACCCCTCCACTTT	CASWGRGNSPLHF
NA	NA	TRBV9	TRBJ2-2	TGTGCCAGCAGCGTGGGGGGAGTCACCGGGGAGCTGTTTTTT	CASSVGGVTGELFF
TRBD1	NA	TRBV6-5	TRBJ1-2	TGTGCCAGCAGTCGTAAACAGGGGTTCTATGGCTACACCTTC	CASSRKQGFYGYTF
NA	once	TRBV15	TRBJ1-2	TGTGCCACCAGCAGAGGCCAGGGGAACGTGACCTTC	CATSRGQGNVTF
TRBD2	once	TRBV7-8	TRBJ2-3	TGTGCCAGCAGGATAAGAGGGGCGGGGGATCACACAGATACGCAGTATTTT	CASRIRGAGDHTDTQYF
NA	NA	TRBV20-1	TRBJ1-1	TGCAGTGCTAGAGATCATACTGAAGCTTTCTTT	CSARDHTEAFF
NA	NA	TRBV4-2	TRBJ1-2	TGTGCCAGCAGCCAACACACTTGGCGGGAGGGGGTCCTCAGGCTCTATGGCTACACCTTC	CASSQHTWREGVLRLYGYTF
TRBD1	NA	TRBV29-1	TRBJ2-7	TGCAGCGTTGTAAGGACAGGGTTTAACGAGCAGTACTTC	CSVVRTGFNEQYF
TRBD1	NA	TRBV2	TRBJ1-4	TGTGCCAGCAGTGCACAGGGGGCAACTAATGAAAAACTGTTTTTT	CASSAQGATNEKLFF
NA	NA	TRBV5-1	TRBJ1-4	TGCGCCAGCAGCTCACAGGGAGGAGGGGGTAATGAAAAACTGTTTTTT	CASSSQGGGGNEKLFF
NA	NA	TRBV5-5	TRBJ2-1	TGTGCCAGCAGCTTGTCGGGTGGAGAGCAGTTCTTC	CASSLSGGEQFF
NA	NA	TRBV5-1	TRBJ1-1	TGCGCCAGCAGCTTACAGGGAGACACTGAAGCTTTCTTT	CASSLQGDTEAFF
NA	NA	TRBV19	TRBJ2-3	TGTGCCAGTAGTATTAAGCGAACGGGTCCAGATACGCAGTATTTT	CASSIKRTGPDTQYF
TRBD1	NA	TRBV5-1	TRBJ2-4	TGCGCCAGCAGCCCGTCCGGGACAGGGTCCCTAGCCAAAAACATTCAGTACTTC	CASSPSGTGSLAKNIQYF
NA	NA	TRBV12-5	TRBJ2-7	TGTGCTAGTGGTTTGGTACTCGGAGGGAGTTACGAGCAGTACTTC	CASGLVLGGSYEQYF
NA	NA	TRBV7-7	TRBJ2-7	TGTGCCAGCAGCTCGTTCTTGCCGGGACCCAAGGCCCATTACGAGCAGTACTTC	CASSSFLPGPKAHYEQYF
NA	NA	TRBV6-5	TRBJ1-1	TGTGCCAGCTCATTAGGTTGGGGTGAAGCTTTCTTT	CASSLGWGEAFF
TRBD1	NA	TRBV27	TRBJ1-5	TGTGCCAGCAGTCCACGACAGGGTTATAGCAATCAGCCCCAGCATTTT	CASSPRQGYSNQPQHF
TRBD2	NA	TRBV2	TRBJ2-1	TGTGCCAGCACTAGCGGGAGGGTCTACAATGAGCAGTTCTTC	CASTSGRVYNEQFF
NA	once	TRBV5-1	TRBJ1-4	TGCGCCAGCAGCTTGGCCGGTAGGGCTAATGAAAAACTGTTTTTT	CASSLAGRANEKLFF
NA	NA	TRBV10-3	TRBJ1-6	TGTGCCATCACCAGCGGGGTCTATAATTCACCCCTCCACTTT	CAITSGVYNSPLHF
NA	NA	TRBV5-1	TRBJ1-1	TGCGCCAGCAGGTCCCTAGGGGCGAACACTGAAGCTTTCTTT	CASRSLGANTEAFF
TRBD1	few	TRBV5-4	TRBJ1-1	TGTGCCAGCCGACCGCGAGGACAGGACACTGAAGCTTTCTTT	CASRPRGQDTEAFF
NA	NA	TRBV14	TRBJ1-2	TGTGCCAGCAGCCAATGGCGGGCCCGGGGGGGCTACACCTTC	CASSQWRARGGYTF
TRBD1	NA	TRBV6-1	TRBJ2-6	TGTGCCAGCAGCGAAAACAGGGGGCCTGGGGCCAACGTCCTGACTTTC	CASSENRGPGANVLTF
TRBD1	NA	TRBV30	TRBJ1-5	TGTGCCTGGAGTCCCACCGACAGGGGAAGCAATCAGCCCCAGCATTTT	CAWSPTDRGSNQPQHF
NA	NA	TRBV30	TRBJ1-2	TGTGCCTGGAGATGGGAGCATAGCTATGGCTACACCTTC	CAWRWEHSYGYTF
NA	NA	TRBV7-2	TRBJ2-5	TGTGCCAGCAGCTCCCAGAGAGAGACCCAGTACTTC	CASSSQRETQYF
TRBD1	NA	TRBV6-5	TRBJ1-4	TGTGCCAGCAGACAGGGGTCGAATGAAAAACTGTTTTTT	CASRQGSNEKLFF
NA	NA	TRBV2	TRBJ2-3	TGTGCCAGCAGTGGTGTTGTGGCTTCTACAGATACGCAGTATTTT	CASSGVVASTDTQYF
TRBD2	NA	TRBV19	TRBJ2-2	TGTGTAAGCGCAGCGGGAGCGTACACCGGGGAGCTGTTTTTT	CVSAAGAYTGELFF
TRBD1	NA	TRBV7-9	TRBJ1-5	TGTGCCAGCAGCTTAGGGGGACAGGGAGGTCAGCCCCAGCATTTT	CASSLGGQGGQPQHF
NA	NA	TRBV4-1	TRBJ2-2	TGCGCCAGCAGCCAAGGAACGGGAGTGGGAGTTGCGAACACCGGGGAGCTGTTTTTT	CASSQGTGVGVANTGELFF
NA	NA	TRBV5-5	TRBJ1-2	TGTGCCAGCAGCTTGGCCGCCACCCAACAGGGTGCCTTCTCTGGCTACACCTTC	CASSLAATQQGAFSGYTF
NA	once	TRBV3-1/TRBV3-2	TRBJ1-1	TGTGCCAGCAGCCAAAGGATAGGGGGAACTGAAGCTTTCTTT	CASSQRIGGTEAFF